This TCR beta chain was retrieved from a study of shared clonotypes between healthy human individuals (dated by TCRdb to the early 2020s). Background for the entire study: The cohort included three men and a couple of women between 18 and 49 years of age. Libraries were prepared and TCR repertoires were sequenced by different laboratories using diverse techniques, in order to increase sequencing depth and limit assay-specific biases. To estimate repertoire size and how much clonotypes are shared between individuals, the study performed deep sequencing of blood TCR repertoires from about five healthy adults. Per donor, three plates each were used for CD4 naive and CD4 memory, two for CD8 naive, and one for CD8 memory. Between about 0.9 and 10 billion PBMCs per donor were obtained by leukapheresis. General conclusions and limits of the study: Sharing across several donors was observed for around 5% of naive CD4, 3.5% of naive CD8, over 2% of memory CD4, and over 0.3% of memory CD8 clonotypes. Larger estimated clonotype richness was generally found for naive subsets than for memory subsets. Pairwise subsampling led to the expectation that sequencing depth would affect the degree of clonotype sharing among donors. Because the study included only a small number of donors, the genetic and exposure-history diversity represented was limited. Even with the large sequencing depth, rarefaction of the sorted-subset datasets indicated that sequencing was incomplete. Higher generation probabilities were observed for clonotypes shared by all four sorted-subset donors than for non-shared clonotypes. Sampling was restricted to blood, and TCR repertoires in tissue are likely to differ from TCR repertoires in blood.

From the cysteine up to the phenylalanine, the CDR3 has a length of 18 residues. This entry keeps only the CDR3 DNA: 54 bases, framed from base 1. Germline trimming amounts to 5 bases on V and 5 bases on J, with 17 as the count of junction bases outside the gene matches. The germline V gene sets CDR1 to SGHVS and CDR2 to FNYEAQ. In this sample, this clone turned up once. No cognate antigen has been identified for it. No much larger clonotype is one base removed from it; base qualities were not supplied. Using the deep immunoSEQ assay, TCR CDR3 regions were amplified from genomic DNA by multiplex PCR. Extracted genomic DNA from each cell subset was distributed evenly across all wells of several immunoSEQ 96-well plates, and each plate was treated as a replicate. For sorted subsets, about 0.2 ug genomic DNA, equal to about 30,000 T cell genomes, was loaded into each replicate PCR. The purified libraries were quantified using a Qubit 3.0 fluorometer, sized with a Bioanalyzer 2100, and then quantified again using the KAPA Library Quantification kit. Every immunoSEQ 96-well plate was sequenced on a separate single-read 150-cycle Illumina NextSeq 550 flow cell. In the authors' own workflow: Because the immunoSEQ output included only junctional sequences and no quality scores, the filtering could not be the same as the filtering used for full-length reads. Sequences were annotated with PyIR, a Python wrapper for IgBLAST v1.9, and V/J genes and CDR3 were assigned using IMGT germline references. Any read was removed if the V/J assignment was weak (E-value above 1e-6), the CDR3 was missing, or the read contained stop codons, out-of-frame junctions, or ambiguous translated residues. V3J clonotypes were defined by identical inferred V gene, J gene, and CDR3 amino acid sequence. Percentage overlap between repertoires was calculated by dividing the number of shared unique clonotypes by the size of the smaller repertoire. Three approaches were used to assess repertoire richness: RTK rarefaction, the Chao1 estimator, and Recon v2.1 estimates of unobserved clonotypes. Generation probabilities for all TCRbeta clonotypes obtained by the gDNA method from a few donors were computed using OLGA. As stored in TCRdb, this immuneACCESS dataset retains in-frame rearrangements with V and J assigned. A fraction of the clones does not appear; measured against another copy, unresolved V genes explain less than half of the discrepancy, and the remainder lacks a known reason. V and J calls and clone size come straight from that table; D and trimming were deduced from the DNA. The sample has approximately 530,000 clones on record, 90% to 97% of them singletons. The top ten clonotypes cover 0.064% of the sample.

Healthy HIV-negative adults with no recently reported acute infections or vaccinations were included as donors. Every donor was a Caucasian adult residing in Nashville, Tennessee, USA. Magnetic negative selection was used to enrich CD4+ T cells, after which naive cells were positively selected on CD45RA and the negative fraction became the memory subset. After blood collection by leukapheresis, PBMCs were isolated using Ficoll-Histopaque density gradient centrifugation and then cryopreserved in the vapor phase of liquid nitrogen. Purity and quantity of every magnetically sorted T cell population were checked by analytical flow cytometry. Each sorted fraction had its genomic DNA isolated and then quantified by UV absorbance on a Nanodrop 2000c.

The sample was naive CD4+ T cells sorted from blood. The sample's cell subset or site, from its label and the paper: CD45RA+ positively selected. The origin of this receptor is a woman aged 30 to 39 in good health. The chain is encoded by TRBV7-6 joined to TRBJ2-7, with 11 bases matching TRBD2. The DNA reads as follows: TGTGCCAGCAGCAGAAGACCGACTAGCGGGGATGCGGTTGACGAGCAGTACTTC. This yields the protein CASSRRPTSGDAVDEQYF.